The TCR beta chain under discussion was sequenced for a study of T cells in Graves' hyperthyroidism and ophthalmopathy. Stable disease denoted Graves' hyperthyroidism without ophthalmopathy progression within 18 months. Newly diagnosed hyperthyroidism patients aged 18 to 65 years had disease lasting under 2 months. Diagnoses were made from clinical symptoms, serum measures (thyroxine and TRAb), thyroid ultrasound and orbital computed tomography. The germline CDR1 and CDR2 sequences are ENHRY and SYGVKD. Trimming stripped 10 bases from V and 5 bases from J, with 12 bases between. The CDR3 loop spans 12 amino acids. Researchers took RNA transcripts and amplified the TCR beta CDR3 regions from them. The HTBI primer set was used in a first-round RT-PCR of the TCR CDR3. TCRdb ran MiXCR on the multiplex PCR reads and lists one entry per CDR3 protein. The sample consists of fewer than 800,000 distinct CDR3 sequences, about 15% of them appearing once.

The chain couples TRBV10-3 to TRBJ2-1; the D gene could be TRBD1 or TRBD2 (5 bases each). The sample consisted of blood. The receptor was isolated from a young man with Graves' hyperthyroidism. The CDR3 loop is CATSPGHNEQFF. The CDR3 DNA is TGTGCCACCTCTCCGGGACACAATGAGCAGTTCTTC.